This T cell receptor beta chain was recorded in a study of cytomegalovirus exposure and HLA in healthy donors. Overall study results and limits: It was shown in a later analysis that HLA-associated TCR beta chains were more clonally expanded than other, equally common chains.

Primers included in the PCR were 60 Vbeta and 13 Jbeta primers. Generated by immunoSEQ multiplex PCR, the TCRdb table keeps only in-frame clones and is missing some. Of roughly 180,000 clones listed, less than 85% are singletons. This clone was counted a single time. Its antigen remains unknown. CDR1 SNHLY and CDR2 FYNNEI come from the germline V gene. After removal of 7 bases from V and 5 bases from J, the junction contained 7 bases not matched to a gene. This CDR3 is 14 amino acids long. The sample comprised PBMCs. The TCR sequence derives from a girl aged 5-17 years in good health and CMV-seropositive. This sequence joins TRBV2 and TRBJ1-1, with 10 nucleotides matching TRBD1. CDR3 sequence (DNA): TGTGCCAGCACGAAGGACAGGGGGTATACTGAAGCTTTCTTT. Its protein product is CASTKDRGYTEAFF.